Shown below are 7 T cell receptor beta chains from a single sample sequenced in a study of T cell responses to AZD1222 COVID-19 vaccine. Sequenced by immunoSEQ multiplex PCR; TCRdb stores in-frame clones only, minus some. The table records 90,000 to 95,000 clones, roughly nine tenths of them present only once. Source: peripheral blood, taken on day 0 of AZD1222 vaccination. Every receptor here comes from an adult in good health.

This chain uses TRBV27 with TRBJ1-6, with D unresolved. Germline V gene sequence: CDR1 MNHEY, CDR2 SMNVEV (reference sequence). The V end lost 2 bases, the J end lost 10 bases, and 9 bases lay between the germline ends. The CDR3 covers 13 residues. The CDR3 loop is CASSLGPGSPLHF. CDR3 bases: TGTGCCAGCAGTTTAGGCCCGGGGTCACCCCTCCACTTT.

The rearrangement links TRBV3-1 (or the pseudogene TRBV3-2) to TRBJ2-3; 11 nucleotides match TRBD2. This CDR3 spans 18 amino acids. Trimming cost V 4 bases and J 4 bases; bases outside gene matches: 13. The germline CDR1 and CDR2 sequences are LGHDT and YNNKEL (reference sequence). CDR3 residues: CASSPVVAGGPGADTQYF. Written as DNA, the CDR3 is TGTGCCAGCAGCCCCGTTGTAGCGGGAGGGCCAGGCGCAGATACGCAGTATTTT.

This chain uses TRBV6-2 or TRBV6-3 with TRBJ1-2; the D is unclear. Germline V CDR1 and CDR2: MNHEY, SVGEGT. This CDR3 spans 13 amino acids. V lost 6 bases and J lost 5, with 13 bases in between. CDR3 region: CASSPDGRYGYTF. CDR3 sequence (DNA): TGTGCCAGCAGCCCCGACGGAAGATATGGCTACACCTTC.

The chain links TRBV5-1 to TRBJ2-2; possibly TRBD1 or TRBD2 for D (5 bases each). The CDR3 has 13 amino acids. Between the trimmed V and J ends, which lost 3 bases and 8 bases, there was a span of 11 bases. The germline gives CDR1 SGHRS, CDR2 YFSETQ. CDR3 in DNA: TGCGCCAGCAGCTGGGGGTTAAAAGGGGAGCTGTTTTTT. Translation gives CASSWGLKGELFF.

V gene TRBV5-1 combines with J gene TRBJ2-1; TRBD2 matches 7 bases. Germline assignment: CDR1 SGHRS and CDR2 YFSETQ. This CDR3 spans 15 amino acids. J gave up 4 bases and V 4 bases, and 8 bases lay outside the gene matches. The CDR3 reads CASSPLAGGYNEQFF. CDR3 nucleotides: TGCGCCAGCAGCCCCTTAGCGGGCGGTTACAATGAGCAGTTCTTC.

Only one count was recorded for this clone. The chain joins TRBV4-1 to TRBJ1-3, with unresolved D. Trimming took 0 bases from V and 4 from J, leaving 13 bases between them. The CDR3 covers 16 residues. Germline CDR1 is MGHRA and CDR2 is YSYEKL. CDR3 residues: CASSQDYSPQGNTIYF. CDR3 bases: TGCGCCAGCAGCCAAGATTACTCCCCCCAGGGAAACACCATATATTTT.

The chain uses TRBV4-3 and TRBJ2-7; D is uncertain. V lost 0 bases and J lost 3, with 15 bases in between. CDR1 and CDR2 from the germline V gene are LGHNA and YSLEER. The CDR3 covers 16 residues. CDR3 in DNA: TGCGCCAGCAGCCAAGAAGCAGGCTTCTCGATCTACGAGCAGTACTTC. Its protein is CASSQEAGFSIYEQYF.